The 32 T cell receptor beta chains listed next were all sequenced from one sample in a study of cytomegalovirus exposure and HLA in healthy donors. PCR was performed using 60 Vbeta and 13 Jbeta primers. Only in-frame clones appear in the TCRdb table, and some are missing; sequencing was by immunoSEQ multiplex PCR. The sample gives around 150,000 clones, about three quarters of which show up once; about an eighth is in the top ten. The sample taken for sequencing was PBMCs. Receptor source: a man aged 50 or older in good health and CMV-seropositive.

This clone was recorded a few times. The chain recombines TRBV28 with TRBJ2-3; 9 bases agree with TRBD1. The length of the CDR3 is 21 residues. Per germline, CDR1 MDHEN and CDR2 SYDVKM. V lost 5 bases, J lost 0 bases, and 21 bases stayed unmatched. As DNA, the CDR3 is TGTGCCAGCAGTACCTCCTGGACAGGGGAGTTATACTCCACTAGCACAGATACGCAGTATTTT. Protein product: CASSTSWTGELYSTSTDTQYF.

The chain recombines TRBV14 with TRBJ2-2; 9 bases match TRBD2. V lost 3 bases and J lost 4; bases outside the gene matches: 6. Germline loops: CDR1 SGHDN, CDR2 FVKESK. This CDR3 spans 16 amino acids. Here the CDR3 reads CASSQREGHSTGELFF. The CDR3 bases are TGTGCCAGCAGCCAGCGGGAGGGACACTCCACCGGGGAGCTGTTTTTT.

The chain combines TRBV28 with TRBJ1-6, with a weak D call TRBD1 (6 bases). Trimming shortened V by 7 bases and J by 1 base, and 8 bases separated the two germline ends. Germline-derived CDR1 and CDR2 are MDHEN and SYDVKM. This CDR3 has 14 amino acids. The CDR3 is CASTGASYNSPLHF. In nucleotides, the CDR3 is TGTGCCAGCACAGGGGCATCCTATAATTCACCCCTCCACTTT.

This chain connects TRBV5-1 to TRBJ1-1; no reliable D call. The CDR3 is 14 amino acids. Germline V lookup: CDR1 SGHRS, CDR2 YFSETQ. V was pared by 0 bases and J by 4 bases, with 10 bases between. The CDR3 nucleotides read TGCGCCAGCAGCTTGGACATCCCAGGCACTGAAGCTTTCTTT. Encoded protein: CASSLDIPGTEAFF. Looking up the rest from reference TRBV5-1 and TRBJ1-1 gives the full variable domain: KAGVTQTPRYLIKTRGQQVTLSCSPISGHRSVSWYQQTPGQGLQFLFEYFSETQRNKGNFPGRFSGRQFSNSRSEMNVSTLELGDSALYLCASSLDIPGTEAFFGQGTRLTVV.

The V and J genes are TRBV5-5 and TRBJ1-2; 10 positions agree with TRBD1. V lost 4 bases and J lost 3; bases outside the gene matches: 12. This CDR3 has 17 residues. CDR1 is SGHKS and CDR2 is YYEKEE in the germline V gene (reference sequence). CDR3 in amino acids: CASSPVPGQGSHYGYTF. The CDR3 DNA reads TGTGCCAGCAGCCCCGTCCCGGGACAGGGGTCCCACTATGGCTACACCTTC. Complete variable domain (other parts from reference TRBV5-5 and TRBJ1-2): DAGVTQSPTHLIKTRGQQVTLRCSPISGHKSVSWYQQVLGQGPQFIFQYYEKEERGRGNFPDRFSARQFPNYSSELNVNALLLGDSALYLCASSPVPGQGSHYGYTFGSGTRLTVV.

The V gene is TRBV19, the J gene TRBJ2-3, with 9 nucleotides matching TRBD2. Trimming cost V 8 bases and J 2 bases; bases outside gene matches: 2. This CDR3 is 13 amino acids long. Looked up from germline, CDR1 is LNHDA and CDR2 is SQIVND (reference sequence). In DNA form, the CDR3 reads TGTGCCAGTCTAGCGGGGAACACAGATACGCAGTATTTT. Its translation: CASLAGNTDTQYF. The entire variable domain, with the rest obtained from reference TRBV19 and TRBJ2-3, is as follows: DGGITQSPKYLFRKEGQNVTLSCEQNLNHDAMYWYRQDPGQGLRLIYYSQIVNDFQKGDIAEGYSVSREKKESFPLTVTSAQKNPTAFYLCASLAGNTDTQYFGPGTRLTVL.

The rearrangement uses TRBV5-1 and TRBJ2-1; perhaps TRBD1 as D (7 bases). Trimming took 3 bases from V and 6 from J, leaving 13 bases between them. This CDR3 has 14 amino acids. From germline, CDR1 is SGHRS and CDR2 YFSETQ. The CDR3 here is CASSSRGVSNEQFF. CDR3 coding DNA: TGCGCCAGCAGCTCCAGGGGGGTGAGCAATGAGCAGTTCTTC.

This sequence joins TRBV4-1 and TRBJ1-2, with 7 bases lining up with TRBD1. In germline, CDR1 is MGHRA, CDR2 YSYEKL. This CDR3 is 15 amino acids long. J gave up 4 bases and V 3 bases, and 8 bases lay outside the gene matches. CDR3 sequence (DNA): TGCGCCAGCAGCCAGGGGGACAGCTTTATCTATGGCTACACCTTC. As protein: CASSQGDSFIYGYTF.

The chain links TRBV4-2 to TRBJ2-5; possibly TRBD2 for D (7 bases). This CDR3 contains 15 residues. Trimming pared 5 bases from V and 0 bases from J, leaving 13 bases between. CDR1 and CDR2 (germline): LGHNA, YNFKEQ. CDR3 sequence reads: CASSSRGAYQETQYF. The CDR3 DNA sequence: TGTGCCAGCAGCAGTCGGGGGGCCTACCAAGAGACCCAGTACTTC.

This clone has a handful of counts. CDR3: CASSPGTAPDEKLFF. CDR3 sequence (DNA): TGCGCCAGCAGCCCGGGGACAGCGCCCGATGAAAAACTGTTTTTT. This chain uses TRBV4-3 with TRBJ1-4, with TRBD1 matching 7 bases. J gave up 6 bases and V 4 bases, and 8 bases lay outside the gene matches. CDR1 is LGHNA, CDR2 YSLEER, per germline. The CDR3 sequence is 15 residues long.

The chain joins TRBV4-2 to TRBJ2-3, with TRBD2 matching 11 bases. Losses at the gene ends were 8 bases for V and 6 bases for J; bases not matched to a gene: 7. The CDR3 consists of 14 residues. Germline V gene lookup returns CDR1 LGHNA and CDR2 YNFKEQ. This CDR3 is CASGLAGGPDTQYF. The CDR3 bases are TGTGCCAGCGGATTAGCGGGGGGGCCGGATACGCAGTATTTT.

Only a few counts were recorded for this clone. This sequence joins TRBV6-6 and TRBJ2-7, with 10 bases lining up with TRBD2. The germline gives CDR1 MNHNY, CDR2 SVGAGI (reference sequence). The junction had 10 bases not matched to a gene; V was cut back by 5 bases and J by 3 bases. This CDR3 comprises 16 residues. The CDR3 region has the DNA TGTGCCAGCAGTCCCCCCTCTAGCGGGGGCTTCTACGAGCAGTACTTC. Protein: CASSPPSSGGFYEQYF.

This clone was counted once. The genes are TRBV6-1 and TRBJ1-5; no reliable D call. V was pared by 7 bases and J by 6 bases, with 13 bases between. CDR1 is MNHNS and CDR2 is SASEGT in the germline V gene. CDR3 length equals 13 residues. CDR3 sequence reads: CASNSAGSQPQHF. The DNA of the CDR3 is TGTGCCAGCAACTCGGCGGGGTCTCAGCCCCAGCATTTT.

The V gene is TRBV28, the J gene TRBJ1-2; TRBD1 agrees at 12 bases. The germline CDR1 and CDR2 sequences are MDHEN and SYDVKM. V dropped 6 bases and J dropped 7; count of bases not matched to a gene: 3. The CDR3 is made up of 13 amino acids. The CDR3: CASSWGQGAGYTF. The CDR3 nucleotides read TGTGCCAGCAGCTGGGGACAGGGGGCTGGCTACACCTTC.

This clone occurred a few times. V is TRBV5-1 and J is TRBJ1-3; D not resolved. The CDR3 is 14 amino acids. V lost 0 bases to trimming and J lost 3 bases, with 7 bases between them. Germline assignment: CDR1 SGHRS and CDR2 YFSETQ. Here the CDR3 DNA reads TGCGCCAGCAGCTTGGCAGGATATGGAAACACCATATATTTT. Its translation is CASSLAGYGNTIYF.

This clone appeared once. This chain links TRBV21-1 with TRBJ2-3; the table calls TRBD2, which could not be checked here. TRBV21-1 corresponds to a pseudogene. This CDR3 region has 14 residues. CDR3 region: CASSEVSSTDTQYF. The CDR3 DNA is TGTGCCAGCAGCGAAGTGTCTAGCACAGATACGCAGTATTTT.

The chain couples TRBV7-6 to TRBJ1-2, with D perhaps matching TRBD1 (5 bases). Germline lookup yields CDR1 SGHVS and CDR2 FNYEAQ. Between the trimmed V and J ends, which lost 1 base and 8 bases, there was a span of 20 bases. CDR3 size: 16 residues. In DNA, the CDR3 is TGTGCCAGCAGCTTAGTGTCAGGGCGCGGGGTAGGAGGCTACACCTTC. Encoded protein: CASSLVSGRGVGGYTF.

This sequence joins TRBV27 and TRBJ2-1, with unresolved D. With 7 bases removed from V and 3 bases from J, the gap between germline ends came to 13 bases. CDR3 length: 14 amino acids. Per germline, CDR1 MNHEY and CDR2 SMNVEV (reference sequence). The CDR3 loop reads CASTTPHLYNEQFF. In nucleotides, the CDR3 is TGTGCCAGCACTACGCCGCACCTCTACAATGAGCAGTTCTTC.

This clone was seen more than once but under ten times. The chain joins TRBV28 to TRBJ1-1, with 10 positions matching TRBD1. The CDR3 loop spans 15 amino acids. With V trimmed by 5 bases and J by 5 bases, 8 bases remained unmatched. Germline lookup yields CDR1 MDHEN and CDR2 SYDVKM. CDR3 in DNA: TGTGCCAGCAGTCCAACTACGGACAGGGGGACTGAAGCTTTCTTT. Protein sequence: CASSPTTDRGTEAFF.

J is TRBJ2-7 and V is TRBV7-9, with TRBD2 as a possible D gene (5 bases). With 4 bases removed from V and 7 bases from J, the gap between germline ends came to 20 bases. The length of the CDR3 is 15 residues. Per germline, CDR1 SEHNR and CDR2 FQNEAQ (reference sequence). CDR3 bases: TGTGCCAGCAGCTCCGGGATTGTGGGGATTTGGGAGCAGTACTTC. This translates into CASSSGIVGIWEQYF.

The CDR3 loop is CASSPEANLNTEAFF. DNA of the CDR3: TGTGCCAGCAGCCCGGAGGCAAACCTGAACACTGAAGCTTTCTTT. The V and J genes are TRBV5-6 and TRBJ1-1; no clear D gene. Trimming took 4 bases from V and 0 from J, leaving 13 bases between them. CDR3 length equals 15 residues. Germline CDR1 SGHDT, CDR2 YYEEEE. Full variable domain (outside the CDR3, taken from reference TRBV5-6 and TRBJ1-1): DAGVTQSPTHLIKTRGQQVTLRCSPKSGHDTVSWYQQALGQGPQFIFQYYEEEERQRGNFPDRFSGHQFPNYSSELNVNALLLGDSALYLCASSPEANLNTEAFFGQGTRLTVV.

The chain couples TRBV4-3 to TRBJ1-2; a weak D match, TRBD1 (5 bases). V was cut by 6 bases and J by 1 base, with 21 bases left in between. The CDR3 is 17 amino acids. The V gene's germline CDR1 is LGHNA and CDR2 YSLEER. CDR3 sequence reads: CASSHYSMVGDNYGYTF. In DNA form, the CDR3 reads TGCGCCAGCAGTCACTACTCCATGGTAGGGGATAACTATGGCTACACCTTC.

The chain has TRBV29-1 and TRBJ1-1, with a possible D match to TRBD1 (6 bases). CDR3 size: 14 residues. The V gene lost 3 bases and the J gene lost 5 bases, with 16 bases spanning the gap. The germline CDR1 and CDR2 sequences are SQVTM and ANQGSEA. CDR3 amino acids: CSVDVTGSWTEAFF. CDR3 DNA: TGCAGCGTTGACGTAACAGGGTCGTGGACTGAAGCTTTCTTT.

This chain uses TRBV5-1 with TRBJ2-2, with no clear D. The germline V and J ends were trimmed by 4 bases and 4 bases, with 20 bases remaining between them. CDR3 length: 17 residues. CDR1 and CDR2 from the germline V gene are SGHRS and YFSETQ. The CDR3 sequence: CASSPNPQTLITGELFF. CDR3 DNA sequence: TGCGCCAGCAGCCCTAATCCCCAGACTTTAATCACCGGGGAGCTGTTTTTT.

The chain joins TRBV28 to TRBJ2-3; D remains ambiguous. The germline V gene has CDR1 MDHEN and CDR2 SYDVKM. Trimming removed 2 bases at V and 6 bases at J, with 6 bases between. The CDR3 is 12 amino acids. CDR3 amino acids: CASSLSWDTQYF. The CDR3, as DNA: TGTGCCAGCAGTTTAAGCTGGGATACGCAGTATTTT.

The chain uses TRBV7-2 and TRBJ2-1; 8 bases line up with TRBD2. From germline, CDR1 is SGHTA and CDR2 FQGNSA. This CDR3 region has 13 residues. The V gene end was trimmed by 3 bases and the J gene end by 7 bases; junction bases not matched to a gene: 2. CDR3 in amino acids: CASSLRLANEQFF. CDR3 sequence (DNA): TGTGCCAGCAGCTTGCGACTAGCGAATGAGCAGTTCTTC.

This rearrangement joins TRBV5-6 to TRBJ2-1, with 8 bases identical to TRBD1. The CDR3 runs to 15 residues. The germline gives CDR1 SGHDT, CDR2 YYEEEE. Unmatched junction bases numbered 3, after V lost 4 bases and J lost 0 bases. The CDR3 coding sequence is TGTGCCAGCAGCACGACAGGGGACTCCTACAATGAGCAGTTCTTC. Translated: CASSTTGDSYNEQFF.

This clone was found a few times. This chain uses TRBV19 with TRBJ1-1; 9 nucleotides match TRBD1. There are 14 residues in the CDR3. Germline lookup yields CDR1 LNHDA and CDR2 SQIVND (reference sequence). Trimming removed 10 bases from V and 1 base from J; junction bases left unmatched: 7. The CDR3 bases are TGTGCCACCCACCGGGACAGGGAGAACACTGAAGCTTTCTTT. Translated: CATHRDRENTEAFF.

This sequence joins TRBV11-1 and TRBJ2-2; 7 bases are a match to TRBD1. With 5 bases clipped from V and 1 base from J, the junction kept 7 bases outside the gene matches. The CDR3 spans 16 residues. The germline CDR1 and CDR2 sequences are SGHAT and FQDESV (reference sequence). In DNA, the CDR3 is TGTGCCAGCAGCGGTGACAGGGCAAAGAACACCGGGGAGCTGTTTTTT. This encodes CASSGDRAKNTGELFF. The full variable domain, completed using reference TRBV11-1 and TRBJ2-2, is EAEVAQSPRYKITEKSQAVAFWCDPISGHATLYWYRQILGQGPELLVQFQDESVVDDSQLPKDRFSAERLKGVDSTLKIQPAELGDSAMYLCASSGDRAKNTGELFFGEGSRLTVL.

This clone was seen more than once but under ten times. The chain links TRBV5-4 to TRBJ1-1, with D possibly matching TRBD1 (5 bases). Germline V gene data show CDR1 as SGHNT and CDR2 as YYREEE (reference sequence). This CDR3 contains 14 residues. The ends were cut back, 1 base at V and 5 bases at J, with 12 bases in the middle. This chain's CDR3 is CASSLPGIETEAFF. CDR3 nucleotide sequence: TGTGCCAGCAGCTTGCCAGGGATTGAGACTGAAGCTTTCTTT.

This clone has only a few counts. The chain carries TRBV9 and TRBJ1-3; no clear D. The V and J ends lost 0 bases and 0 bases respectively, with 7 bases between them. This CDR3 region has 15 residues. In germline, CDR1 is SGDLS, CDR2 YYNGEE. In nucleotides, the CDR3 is TGTGCCAGCAGCGTAGACTGGAGCTCTGGAAACACCATATATTTT. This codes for CASSVDWSSGNTIYF.

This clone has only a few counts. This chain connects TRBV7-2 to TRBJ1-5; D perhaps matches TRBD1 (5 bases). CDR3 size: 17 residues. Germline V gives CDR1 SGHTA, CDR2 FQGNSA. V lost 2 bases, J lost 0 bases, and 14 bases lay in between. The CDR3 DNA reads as TGTGCCAGCAGCTTAAGGGGAGGGGCGGCTAGCAATCAGCCCCAGCATTTT. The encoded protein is CASSLRGGAASNQPQHF.